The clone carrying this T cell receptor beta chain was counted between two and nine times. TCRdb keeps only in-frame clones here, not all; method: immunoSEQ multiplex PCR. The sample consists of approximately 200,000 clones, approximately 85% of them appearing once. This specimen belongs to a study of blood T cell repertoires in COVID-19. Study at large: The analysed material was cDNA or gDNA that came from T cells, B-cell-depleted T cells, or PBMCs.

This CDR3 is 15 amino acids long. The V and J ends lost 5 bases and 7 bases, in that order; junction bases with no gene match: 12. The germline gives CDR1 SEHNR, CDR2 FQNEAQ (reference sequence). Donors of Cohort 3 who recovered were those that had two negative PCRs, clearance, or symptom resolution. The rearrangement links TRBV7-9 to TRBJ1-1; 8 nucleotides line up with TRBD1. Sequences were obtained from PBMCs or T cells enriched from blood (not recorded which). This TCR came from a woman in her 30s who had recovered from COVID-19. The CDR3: CASSVNRGLSIEAFF. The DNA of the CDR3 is TGTGCCAGCAGCGTTAACAGGGGGTTGTCGATTGAAGCTTTCTTT.